The T cell receptor beta chain under discussion was sequenced for a study of shared clonotypes between healthy human individuals. The wider study: There were three CD4 naive, three CD4 memory, two CD8 naive and one CD8 memory plates per donor. General observations from the study: A small donor pool kept down the genetic and exposure-history diversity that was represented. Relative to memory subsets, naive subsets generally showed larger estimated richness.

Naivety among CD8 cells was defined by CD45RO negativity and positive CCR7 selection, thereby excluding terminally differentiated effector memory CD45RA+ cells. Samples underwent the assay at deep level. Sequencing used immunoSEQ multiplex PCR; TCRdb keeps in-frame clones, though not all of them. Here the sample spans about 2.1 million clones, 80% to 95% being singletons. The germline V gene has CDR1 SEHNR and CDR2 FQNEAQ (reference sequence). The CDR3 runs 13 residues. Trimming shortened V by 3 bases and J by 6 bases, and 11 bases separated the two germline ends. With respect to this clone: Antigen specificity is unknown.

Sequenced input: naive CD8+ T cells from PBMCs. The chain carries TRBV7-9 and TRBJ1-1; D gene ambiguous. The receptor was isolated from a man aged 18-30 years in good health. Some clones in this sample may be carry-over from other donors' samples. CDR3 residues: CASSFEGRPEAFF. The CDR3 DNA reads TGTGCCAGCAGCTTTGAGGGTAGGCCTGAAGCTTTCTTT.